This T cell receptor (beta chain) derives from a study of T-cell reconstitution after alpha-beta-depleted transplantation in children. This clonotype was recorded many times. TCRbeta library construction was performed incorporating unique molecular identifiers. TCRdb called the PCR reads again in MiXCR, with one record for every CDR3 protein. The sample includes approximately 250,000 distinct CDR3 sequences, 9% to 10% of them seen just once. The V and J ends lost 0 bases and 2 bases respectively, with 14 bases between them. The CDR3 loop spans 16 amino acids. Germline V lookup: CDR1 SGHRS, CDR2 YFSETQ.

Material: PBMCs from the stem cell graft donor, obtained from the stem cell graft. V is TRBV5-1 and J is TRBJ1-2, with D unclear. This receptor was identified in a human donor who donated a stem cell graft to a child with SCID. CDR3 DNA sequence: TGCGCCAGCAGCTTGGCCAAGGACGGAAGAAACTATGGCTACACCTTC. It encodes CASSLAKDGRNYGYTF.